This is a list of T cell receptor beta chains from one sample in a study of OX40 agonist ivuxolimab in advanced cancers. The repertoire was sequenced with immunoSEQ multiplex PCR; TCRdb's copy has only in-frame clones and lacks some. The data show 90,000 to 100,000 clones, 90% seen once. The sample was CD4+ or CD8+ T cells sorted from blood, taken in a trial of the OX40 agonist ivuxolimab. The receptors originated from an adult with an advanced solid tumor such as melanoma, head and neck, liver or kidney cancer. Both conserved end residues are part of each CDR3. The D gene is left open where the match is weak. Size values are once, few and many counts, or a class for expanded clones, and some rows have none.

TRBV30	-	TRBJ2-1	TRBD1	CASMTGGSYNEQFF	TGTGCCTCTATGACAGGGGGATCCTACAATGAGCAGTTCTTC
TRBV30	-	TRBJ1-6	-	CAWSVRGDSPLHF	TGTGCCTGGAGTGTACGGGGGGATTCACCCCTCCACTTT
TRBV6-1	-	TRBJ2-1	TRBD2	CASSEARLAGGFNEQFF	TGTGCCAGCAGTGAAGCACGACTAGCGGGAGGCTTTAATGAGCAGTTCTTC
TRBV7-3	-	TRBJ2-1	-	CASSSGLAQFF	TGTGCCAGCAGCTCCGGACTGGCCCAGTTCTTC
TRBV27	-	TRBJ1-5	TRBD1	CASRKGQGVQPQHF	TGTGCCAGCAGGAAAGGACAGGGAGTTCAGCCCCAGCATTTT
TRBV27	-	TRBJ2-1	TRBD2	CASSLLVAGGYNEQFF	TGTGCCAGCAGTTTACTGGTAGCGGGGGGCTACAATGAGCAGTTCTTC
TRBV19	-	TRBJ1-5	TRBD1	CASSIDPTRTGQPQHF	TGTGCCAGTAGTATAGATCCCACCAGGACAGGTCAGCCCCAGCATTTT
TRBV7-9	-	TRBJ2-7	TRBD1	CASSFPGQGAGEQYF	TGTGCCAGCAGCTTCCCGGGACAGGGGGCAGGCGAGCAGTACTTC
TRBV19	-	TRBJ1-2	TRBD1	CASSIAMGQGTYGYTF	TGTGCCAGTAGTATCGCTATGGGACAGGGCACATATGGCTACACCTTC
TRBV4-2	-	TRBJ2-3	-	CASSQNPGNTQYF	TGTGCCAGCAGCCAAAATCCGGGGAATACGCAGTATTTT
TRBV19	-	TRBJ2-5	TRBD2	CASSTQWTSGETQYF	TGTGCCAGTAGTACACAATGGACTAGCGGGGAGACCCAGTACTTC
TRBV2	-	TRBJ1-5	-	CASCRTAGSNQPQHF	TGTGCCAGCTGCAGGACAGCGGGTAGCAATCAGCCCCAGCATTTT
TRBV28	-	TRBJ1-1	TRBD1	CASSFYRGLSTTEAFF	TGTGCCAGCAGTTTCTACAGGGGGCTTAGTACCACTGAAGCTTTCTTT
TRBV19	-	TRBJ2-7	TRBD2	CASSTSGRSFEQYF	TGTGCCAGTAGCACTAGCGGGCGGTCCTTTGAGCAGTACTTC
TRBV30	-	TRBJ1-3	-	CAWSVQIGNTIYF	TGTGCCTGGAGTGTACAAATTGGAAACACCATATATTTT
TRBV28	-	TRBJ2-6	-	CASSYTLGPPWANVLTF	TGTGCCAGCAGTTATACCCTCGGACCGCCCTGGGCCAACGTCCTGACTTTC
TRBV5-6	-	TRBJ2-3	TRBD1	CASSLMTGEDTQYF	TGTGCCAGCAGCTTGATGACAGGGGAAGATACGCAGTATTTT
TRBV7-9	once	TRBJ2-6	-	CASSLAWGSSGANVLTF	TGTGCCAGCAGCTTAGCGTGGGGAAGCTCTGGGGCCAACGTCCTGACTTTC
TRBV30	-	TRBJ2-3	TRBD2	CAWGRGATLGSTDTQYF	TGTGCCTGGGGGCGGGGGGCCACCCTAGGGAGCACAGATACGCAGTATTTT
TRBV5-1	-	TRBJ2-1	TRBD2	CASSFGTIGYNEQFF	TGCGCCAGCAGCTTTGGGACTATCGGATACAATGAGCAGTTCTTC
TRBV30	-	TRBJ1-6	-	CAWSLGNSPLHF	TGTGCCTGGAGTCTGGGAAATTCACCCCTCCACTTT
TRBV28	-	TRBJ1-2	-	CASSRGNYGYTF	TGTGCCAGCAGTCGGGGGAACTATGGCTACACCTTC
TRBV5-1	-	TRBJ2-3	TRBD1	CASSPDRTGTGLQRGYF	TGCGCCAGCAGCCCTGACAGAACCGGGACAGGACTACAACGAGGGTATTTT
TRBV6-5	few	TRBJ2-5	-	CASNRGETQYF	TGTGCCAGCAATAGGGGGGAGACCCAGTACTTC
TRBV6-1	-	TRBJ2-3	TRBD1	CASSVASQGSTDTQYF	TGTGCCAGCAGTGTGGCCTCACAGGGGAGCACAGATACGCAGTATTTT
TRBV29-1	-	TRBJ2-1	-	CSVSEGVYEQFF	TGCAGCGTTTCCGAAGGGGTTTATGAGCAGTTCTTC
TRBV27	once	TRBJ1-4	-	CASSLKPRNEKLFF	TGTGCCAGCAGTTTAAAGCCGCGGAATGAAAAACTGTTTTTT
TRBV4-1	-	TRBJ2-5	TRBD2	CASSQDGGRAQETQYF	TGCGCCAGCAGCCAAGACGGCGGGAGGGCCCAAGAGACCCAGTACTTC
TRBV18	few	TRBJ2-1	TRBD2	CASSPPGLAGGAYNEQFF	TGTGCCAGCTCACCACCCGGATTAGCGGGAGGGGCCTACAATGAGCAGTTCTTC